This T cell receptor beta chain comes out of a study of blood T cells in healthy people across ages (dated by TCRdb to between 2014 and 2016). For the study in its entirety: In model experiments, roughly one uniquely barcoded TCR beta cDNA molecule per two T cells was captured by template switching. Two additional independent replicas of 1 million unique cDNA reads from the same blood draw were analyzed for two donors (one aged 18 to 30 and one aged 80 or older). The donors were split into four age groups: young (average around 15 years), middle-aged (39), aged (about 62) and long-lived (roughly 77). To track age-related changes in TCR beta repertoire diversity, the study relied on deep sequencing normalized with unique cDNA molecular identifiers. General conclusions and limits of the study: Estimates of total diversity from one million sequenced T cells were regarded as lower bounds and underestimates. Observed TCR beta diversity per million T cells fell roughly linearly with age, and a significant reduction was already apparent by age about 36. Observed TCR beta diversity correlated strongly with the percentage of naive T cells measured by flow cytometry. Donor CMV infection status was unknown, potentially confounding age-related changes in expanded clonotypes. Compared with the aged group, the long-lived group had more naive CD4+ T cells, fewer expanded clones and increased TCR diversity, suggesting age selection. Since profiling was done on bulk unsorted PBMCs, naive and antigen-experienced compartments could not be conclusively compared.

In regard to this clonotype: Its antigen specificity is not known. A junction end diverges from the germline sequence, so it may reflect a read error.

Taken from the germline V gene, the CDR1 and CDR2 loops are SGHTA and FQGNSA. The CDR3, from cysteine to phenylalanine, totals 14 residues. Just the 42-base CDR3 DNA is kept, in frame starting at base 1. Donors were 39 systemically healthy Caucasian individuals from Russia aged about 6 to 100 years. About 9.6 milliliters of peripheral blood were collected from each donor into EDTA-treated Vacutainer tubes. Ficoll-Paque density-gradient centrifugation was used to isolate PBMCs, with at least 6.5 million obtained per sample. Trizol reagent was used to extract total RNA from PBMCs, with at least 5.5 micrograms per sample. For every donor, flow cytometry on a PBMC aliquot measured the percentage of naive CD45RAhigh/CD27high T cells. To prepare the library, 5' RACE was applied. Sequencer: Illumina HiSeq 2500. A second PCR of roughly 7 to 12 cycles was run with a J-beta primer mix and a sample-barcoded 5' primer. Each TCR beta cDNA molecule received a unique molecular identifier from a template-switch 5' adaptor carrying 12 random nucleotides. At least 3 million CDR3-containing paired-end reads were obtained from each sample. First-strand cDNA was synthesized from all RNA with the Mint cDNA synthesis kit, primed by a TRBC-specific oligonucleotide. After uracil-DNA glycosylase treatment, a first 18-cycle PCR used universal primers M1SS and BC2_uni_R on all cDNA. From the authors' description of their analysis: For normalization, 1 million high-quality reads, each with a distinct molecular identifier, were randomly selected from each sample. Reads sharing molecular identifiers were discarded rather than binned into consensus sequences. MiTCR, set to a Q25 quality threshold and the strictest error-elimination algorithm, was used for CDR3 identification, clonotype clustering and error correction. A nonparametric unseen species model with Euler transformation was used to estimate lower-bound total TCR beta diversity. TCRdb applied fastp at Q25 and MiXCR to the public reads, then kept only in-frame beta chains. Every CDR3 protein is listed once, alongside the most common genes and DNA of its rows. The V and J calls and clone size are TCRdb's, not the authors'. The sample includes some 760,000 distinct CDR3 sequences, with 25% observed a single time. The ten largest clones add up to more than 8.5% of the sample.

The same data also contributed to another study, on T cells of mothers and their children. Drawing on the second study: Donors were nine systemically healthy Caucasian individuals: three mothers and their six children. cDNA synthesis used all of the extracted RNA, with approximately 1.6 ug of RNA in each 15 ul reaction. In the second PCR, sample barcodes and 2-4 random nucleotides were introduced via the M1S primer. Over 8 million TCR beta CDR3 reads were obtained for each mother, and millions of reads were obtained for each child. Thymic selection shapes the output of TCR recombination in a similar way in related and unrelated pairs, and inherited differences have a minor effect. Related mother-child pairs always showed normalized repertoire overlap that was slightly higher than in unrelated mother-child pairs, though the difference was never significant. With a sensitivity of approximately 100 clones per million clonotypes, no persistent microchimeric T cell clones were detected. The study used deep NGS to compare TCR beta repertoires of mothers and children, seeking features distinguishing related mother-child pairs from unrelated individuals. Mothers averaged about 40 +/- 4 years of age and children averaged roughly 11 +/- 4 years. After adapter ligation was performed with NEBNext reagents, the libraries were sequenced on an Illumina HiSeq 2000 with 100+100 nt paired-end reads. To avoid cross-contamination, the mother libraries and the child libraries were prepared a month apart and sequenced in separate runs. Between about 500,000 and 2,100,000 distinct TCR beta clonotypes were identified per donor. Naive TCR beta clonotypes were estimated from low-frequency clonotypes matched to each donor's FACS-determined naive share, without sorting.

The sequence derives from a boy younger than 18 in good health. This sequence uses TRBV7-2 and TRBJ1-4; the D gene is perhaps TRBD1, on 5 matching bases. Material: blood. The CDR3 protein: CANSRGGNNEKLFF. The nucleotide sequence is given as TGTGCCAACAGCCGCGGGGGGAACAATGAAAAACTGTTTTTT.